This note documents a single TCR beta chain sequence. Clones were read by immunoSEQ multiplex PCR, and TCRdb kept only the in-frame ones, dropping some. The profile covers 440,000 or so clones, with about 89% appearing a single time and approximately 1.7% taken by the ten largest. This sample was included in a study of Ad26.COV2.S vaccination and SARS-CoV-2 variants. The CDR3 is 15 residues long. The trim removed 3 bases at V and 6 bases at J, leaving 7 bases unmatched. Germline-derived CDR1 and CDR2 are LGHNA and YNFKEQ. Treatment given: about 20 received Ad26.COV2.S at low or high dose, single or two shots; about 5 received placebo; per-sample allocation not given. Specimens were obtained on day 63 following the first vaccine or placebo injection.

The TCR comes from a person aged 18 to 59 who received the Ad26.COV2.S COVID-19 vaccine or a placebo. The material sequenced was peripheral blood, taken in a trial of Ad26.COV2.S vaccine versus placebo. This chain links TRBV4-2 with TRBJ1-5, with 8 bases matching TRBD1. DNA of the CDR3: TGTGCCAGCAGCCAGGACAGGGAGCATGGTCAGCCCCAGCATTTT. Its protein product is CASSQDREHGQPQHF.